This T cell receptor (beta chain) was recovered during a study of T cell changes during pregnancy in multiple sclerosis (dated by TCRdb to about 2019). Regarding the study in general: The study looked at changes in the T cell repertoire across pregnancy in women with multiple sclerosis.

The library came from the immunoSEQ multiplex PCR assay. The source is immuneACCESS, and TCRdb retained only in-frame sequences with V and J called. Part of the clones is not carried over; for the studies checked, unresolved V genes explain less than half of this, and the remainder is unexplained. The sample has about 98,000 clones on record, about 90% of them singletons. The ten largest clones capture less than 2.5% of the sample. CDR1 and CDR2, looked up from the germline V gene, are SNHLY and FYNNEI. V drops 7 bases and J drops 3 bases, leaving 12 bases in between. Spanning cysteine to phenylalanine, the CDR3 consists of 13 amino acids. Left in the record is the CDR3 DNA by itself, 39 bases read in frame from the first base. As to this clone: Its recognized antigen is unknown. No much larger clone is present one base from it, and per-base qualities are unavailable. Other DNA variants within this sample encode the same CDR3.

The input for sequencing was peripheral blood, taken after pregnancy. The rearranged chain carries TRBV2 and TRBJ1-2; too little of a D gene remains to name it. The TCR originated in a female donor in good health, enrolled as a control in a pregnancy study. In nucleotide form, the sequence is TGTGCCAGCACGAGGGAATTTGACTATGGCTACACCTTC. Translated, it gives CASTREFDYGYTF.